These 25 T cell receptor beta chains were sequenced from one sample in a study of blood T cell repertoires in COVID-19. The table came from immunoSEQ multiplex PCR; TCRdb's copy has only in-frame clones and leaves some out. The table includes fewer than 100,000 clones, 80% to 95% detected once. Specimen: peripheral blood. Source of these receptors: a woman of 80 years or more with acute or convalescent COVID-19.

The CDR3 spells CASSLGSGGSYNEQFF. The CDR3 coding sequence is TGTGCCAGCAGCTTAGGTAGCGGGGGCTCCTACAATGAGCAGTTCTTC. This sequence joins TRBV7-9 and TRBJ2-1; 9 bases fit TRBD2. V dropped 1 base and J dropped 0; count of bases not matched to a gene: 1. CDR1 and CDR2 from the germline V gene are SEHNR and FQNEAQ (reference sequence). The CDR3 extends over 16 amino acids.

The chain's CDR3 is CASSFAGSSSYNEQFF. The CDR3 region has the DNA TGTGCCAGCAGCTTCGCCGGGAGCTCCTCCTACAATGAGCAGTTCTTC. The genes are TRBV5-4 and TRBJ2-1; TRBD2 might be the D (6 bases). The V end lost 2 bases, the J end lost 0 bases, and 12 bases lay between the germline ends. This CDR3 contains 16 residues. In germline, CDR1 is SGHNT, CDR2 YYREEE (reference sequence). The variable domain in full, completed from reference TRBV5-4 and TRBJ2-1, reads ETGVTQSPTHLIKTRGQQVTLRCSSQSGHNTVSWYQQALGQGPQFIFQYYREEENGRGNFPPRFSGLQFPNYSSELNVNALELDDSALYLCASSFAGSSSYNEQFFGPGTRLTVL.

The chain joins TRBV6-5 to TRBJ1-6; 8 bases map to TRBD1. In germline, CDR1 is MNHEY, CDR2 SVGAGI. Trimming at V came to 10 bases and at J to 4 bases, leaving 6 bases not matched to a gene. The CDR3 totals 14 residues. CDR3 sequence: CATRQGRYNSPLHF. CDR3 in DNA: TGTGCCACCAGACAGGGGAGGTATAATTCACCCCTCCACTTT.

This clone was recorded only once. The gene calls are TRBV18 and TRBJ2-5; 7 bases align to TRBD1. The ends lost 3 bases at V and 5 bases at J; junction bases unmatched: 6. Looked up from germline, CDR1 is KGHSH and CDR2 is LQKENI. The CDR3 is 14 amino acids. CDR3 region: CASSPRGGVETQYF. In DNA form, the CDR3 reads TGTGCCAGCTCACCTCGAGGGGGCGTTGAGACCCAGTACTTC.

The sample holds a few counts of this clone. V usage is TRBV5-1 and J usage is TRBJ1-1, with D tentatively TRBD1 (5 bases). The germline V gene has CDR1 SGHRS and CDR2 YFSETQ. The CDR3 length is 13 residues. V was cut by 4 bases and J by 2 bases, with 9 bases left in between. CDR3 amino acids: CASSVQANTEAFF. CDR3 DNA sequence: TGCGCCAGCAGCGTACAGGCTAACACTGAAGCTTTCTTT.

This clone showed up just a few times. This chain connects TRBV9 to TRBJ2-5, with 7 bases lining up with TRBD1. The length of the CDR3 is 14 residues. Germline values: CDR1 SGDLS, CDR2 YYNGEE. J lost 2 bases, V lost 4 bases, and 5 bases had no gene match. CDR3 in DNA: TGTGCCAGCAGCCCCCGGACAGGACAAGAGACCCAGTACTTC. Its protein is CASSPRTGQETQYF.

The chain has TRBV18 and TRBJ2-7; a weak D match, TRBD1 (6 bases). Germline CDR1 reads KGHSH; CDR2 reads LQKENI. The CDR3 contains 11 residues. V was trimmed by 5 bases and J by 5 bases, leaving 7 bases between them. CDR3 in amino acids: CASSYRDEQYF. The CDR3 DNA reads TGTGCCAGCTCATACAGGGACGAGCAGTACTTC.

V and J are TRBV5-1 and TRBJ1-2; TRBD1 is a possible D gene (6 bases). The CDR3 length is 14 residues. Germline assignment: CDR1 SGHRS and CDR2 YFSETQ. V was clipped by 4 bases and J by 4 bases, with 14 bases between them. The CDR3 is CASSEQGMAYGYTF. The CDR3 DNA follows: TGCGCCAGCAGCGAACAGGGTATGGCCTATGGCTACACCTTC. Combining the CDR3 with reference TRBV5-1 and TRBJ1-2 gives the whole variable domain KAGVTQTPRYLIKTRGQQVTLSCSPISGHRSVSWYQQTPGQGLQFLFEYFSETQRNKGNFPGRFSGRQFSNSRSEMNVSTLELGDSALYLCASSEQGMAYGYTFGSGTRLTVV.

V and J are TRBV9 and TRBJ2-5; 12 bases are shared with TRBD2. The CDR3 sequence is 16 residues long. CDR1 and CDR2 from the germline V gene are SGDLS and YYNGEE. The ends lost 3 bases at V and 2 bases at J; junction bases unmatched: 5. CDR3 sequence: CASSGALAGGQETQYF. CDR3 sequence (DNA): TGTGCCAGCAGCGGCGCGCTAGCGGGGGGGCAAGAGACCCAGTACTTC.

The CDR3 region has the DNA TGTGCCACCAGTGATCAACAGAACACCGGGGAGCTGTTTTTT. Its translation is CATSDQQNTGELFF. The chain has TRBV24-1 and TRBJ2-2, with unresolved D. This CDR3 spans 14 amino acids. Germline assignment: CDR1 KGHDR and CDR2 SFDVKD. V was trimmed by 3 bases and J by 1 base, leaving 5 bases between them.

The chain joins TRBV7-3 to TRBJ2-1, with TRBD2 matching over 12 bases. Germline values: CDR1 SGHTA, CDR2 FQGTGA. Trimming at V came to 1 base and at J to 5 bases, leaving 3 bases not matched to a gene. This CDR3 contains 16 residues. The chain's CDR3 is CASSLRLAGAHNEQFF. CDR3 bases: TGTGCCAGCAGCTTAAGACTAGCGGGAGCCCACAATGAGCAGTTCTTC.

V usage is TRBV24-1 and J usage is TRBJ1-5; TRBD1 agrees at 11 bases. There are 16 residues in the CDR3. V shed 4 bases, J shed 3 bases, and the junction held 4 bases outside the gene matches. Germline CDR1 is KGHDR and CDR2 is SFDVKD. The CDR3 DNA sequence: TGTGCCACCAGTGAGGGGACAGGGGGAGACAATCAGCCCCAGCATTTT. Its translation: CATSEGTGGDNQPQHF.

This chain links TRBV29-1 with TRBJ2-2, with no clear D. This CDR3 is built from 13 residues. Germline V gives CDR1 SQVTM, CDR2 ANQGSEA. The ends were cut back, 3 bases at V and 1 base at J, with 6 bases in the middle. The chain's CDR3 is CSVDIQNTGELFF. The CDR3 DNA reads as TGCAGCGTTGATATACAGAACACCGGGGAGCTGTTTTTT.

The chain recombines TRBV15 with TRBJ2-3, with TRBD1 identical over 8 bases. Looked up from germline, CDR1 is LNHNV and CDR2 is YYDKDF (reference sequence). Losses at the gene ends were 6 bases for V and 3 bases for J; bases not matched to a gene: 8. The CDR3 contains 15 residues. CDR3 bases: TGTGCCACCAGTTCCCAGGGGGCTATGACAGATACGCAGTATTTT. This sequence encodes CATSSQGAMTDTQYF.

This sequence joins TRBV3-1 (or the pseudogene TRBV3-2) and TRBJ1-3; D is uncertain. The CDR3 extends over 16 amino acids. The V gene's germline CDR1 is LGHDT and CDR2 YNNKEL (reference sequence). Trimming cost V 5 bases and J 0 bases, with 14 bases left between them. The CDR3 coding sequence is TGTGCCAGCAGCTCCCAAACAGTGAGCTCTGGAAACACCATATATTTT. Its protein is CASSSQTVSSGNTIYF.

The J gene is TRBJ2-6, the V gene TRBV6-5, with a possible D match to TRBD2 (5 bases). V was shortened by 7 bases and J by 4 bases, with 8 bases between the two germline ends. This CDR3 comprises 13 residues. Germline CDR1 is MNHEY and CDR2 is SVGAGI. The CDR3 bases are TGTGCCAGCAAACGGGGAGGGGCCAACGTCCTGACTTTC. This translates into CASKRGGANVLTF.

The gene calls are TRBV5-6 and TRBJ1-3; D is ambiguous. The CDR3 extends over 14 amino acids. Deletions cut 4 bases from V and 7 bases from J, with 15 bases between. Germline assignment: CDR1 SGHDT and CDR2 YYEEEE. The CDR3 here is CASSLRRAGNTIYF. The DNA for the CDR3 is TGTGCCAGCAGCCTCCGAAGGGCGGGGAACACCATATATTTT. Filled out from reference TRBV5-6 and TRBJ1-3, the complete variable domain reads DAGVTQSPTHLIKTRGQQVTLRCSPKSGHDTVSWYQQALGQGPQFIFQYYEEEERQRGNFPDRFSGHQFPNYSSELNVNALLLGDSALYLCASSLRRAGNTIYFGEGSWLTVV.

Only one count was recorded for this clone. This chain connects TRBV6-1 to TRBJ2-5; TRBD2 agrees at 14 bases. CDR3 length equals 21 residues. Germline CDR1 MNHNS, CDR2 SASEGT. Trimming took 2 bases from V and 6 from J; bases not matched to a gene: 20. CDR3 loop: CASSEPADDPGLAGVGKTQYF. The CDR3 DNA reads TGTGCCAGCAGTGAACCCGCCGATGACCCGGGACTAGCGGGAGTGGGGAAGACCCAGTACTTC.

This clone was observed a single time. The rearrangement joins TRBV3-1 (or the pseudogene TRBV3-2) to TRBJ2-1, with 11 bases lining up with TRBD2. V trimming: 4 bases; J trimming: 6 bases; junction bases outside the gene matches: 23. CDR1 and CDR2 (germline): LGHDT, YNNKEL (reference sequence). There are 21 residues in the CDR3. CDR3 region: CASSPETTGTSGAGVGNEQFF. The CDR3 region has the DNA TGTGCCAGCAGCCCAGAGACGACCGGGACTAGCGGAGCCGGTGTGGGCAATGAGCAGTTCTTC.

The V and J genes are TRBV18 and TRBJ1-5; D not certain. Trimming removed 2 bases at V and 3 bases at J, with 11 bases between. CDR3 length: 15 amino acids. Germline V gives CDR1 KGHSH, CDR2 LQKENI. CDR3 coding DNA: TGTGCCAGCTCACCAGGTTCAGGTGCCAATCAGCCCCAGCATTTT. Translated: CASSPGSGANQPQHF.

The chain joins TRBV6-1 to TRBJ1-5; no clear D gene. Trimming removed 2 bases at V and 5 bases at J, with 7 bases between. Germline-derived CDR1 and CDR2 are MNHNS and SASEGT. The CDR3 has 13 amino acids. The CDR3 DNA sequence: TGTGCCAGCAGTGAAATAGAGGATCAGCCCCAGCATTTT. It codes for CASSEIEDQPQHF.

In its sample, this clone was seen a few times. The rearrangement links TRBV9 to TRBJ1-3, with 7 positions matching TRBD1. J lost 0 bases, V lost 3 bases, and 9 bases had no gene match. The CDR3 contains 17 residues. In germline, CDR1 is SGDLS, CDR2 YYNGEE. The CDR3 protein is CASSGKTGSFSGNTIYF. The CDR3 DNA sequence: TGTGCCAGCAGCGGAAAGACAGGGTCCTTCTCTGGAAACACCATATATTTT.

The gene calls are TRBV5-4 and TRBJ1-5, with D unclear. V lost 10 bases and J lost 5, with 13 bases in between. The germline V gene has CDR1 SGHNT and CDR2 YYREEE (reference sequence). The CDR3 has 12 amino acids. The CDR3 DNA reads as TGTGCCTATAATGATCGGGATCAGCCCCAGCATTTT. Translating it yields CAYNDRDQPQHF.

The chain recombines TRBV3-1 (or the pseudogene TRBV3-2) with TRBJ2-7; D is perhaps TRBD2 (5 bases). The V end lost 1 base, the J end lost 7 bases, and 17 bases lay between the germline ends. Germline V gene lookup returns CDR1 LGHDT and CDR2 YNNKEL (reference sequence). The CDR3 length is 15 residues. The CDR3 loop reads CASSQGLANTGEQYF. CDR3 DNA sequence: TGTGCCAGCAGCCAAGGACTGGCAAACACGGGGGAGCAGTACTTC.

J is TRBJ1-1 and V is TRBV5-1; D remains ambiguous. Germline-derived CDR1 and CDR2 are SGHRS and YFSETQ. CDR3 length: 16 amino acids. Between the trimmed V and J ends, which lost 1 base and 6 bases, there was a span of 19 bases. This CDR3 is CASSLWQRGKVPEAFF. CDR3 DNA: TGCGCCAGCAGCTTGTGGCAGAGAGGTAAAGTCCCTGAAGCTTTCTTT.